Shown below are 6 T cell receptor beta chains from a single sample sequenced in a study of blood T cells in healthy people across ages. It was with a sample-barcoded 5' primer and a J-beta primer mix that a second PCR of about 6 to 12 cycles was run. TCRdb passed the 5' RACE reads through MiXCR, listing each CDR3 protein once. This table has about 1.6 million distinct CDR3 sequences, about 31% appearing once. Sequencing input: blood. These receptors were collected from a woman in her 30s in good health.

V and J are TRBV4-2 and TRBJ1-4; D gene uncertain. This CDR3 comprises 16 residues. The V end lost 3 bases, the J end lost 7 bases, and 18 bases lay between the germline ends. Germline V gives CDR1 LGHNA, CDR2 YNFKEQ. For the CDR3, the DNA is TGTGCCAGCAGCCAGGTTTTCGGAGAGGGAGTTGAAAAACTGTTTTTT. Translating it yields CASSQVFGEGVEKLFF.

The V and J genes are TRBV9 and TRBJ2-7; TRBD1 agrees at 7 bases. This CDR3 has 15 residues. Per the germline V gene, CDR1 is SGDLS and CDR2 is YYNGEE. The junction had 9 bases not matched to a gene; V was cut back by 3 bases and J by 3 bases. This CDR3 is CASSGSGTDIYEQYF. DNA of the CDR3: TGTGCCAGCAGCGGCTCGGGGACAGATATCTACGAGCAGTACTTC. The full variable domain, with the rest looked up from reference TRBV9 and TRBJ2-7, is DSGVTQTPKHLITATGQRVTLRCSPRSGDLSVYWYQQSLDQGLQFLIQYYNGEERAKGNILERFSAQQFPDLHSELNLSSLELGDSALYFCASSGSGTDIYEQYFGPGTRLTVT.

This clonotype was seen only a few times. This chain links TRBV7-3 with TRBJ2-3; D call uncertain. The CDR3 consists of 14 residues. Trimming cost V 1 base and J 2 bases, with 7 bases left between them. Germline-derived CDR1 and CDR2 are SGHTA and FQGTGA. The CDR3 region has the DNA TGTGCCAGCAGCTTAAAGACTCACACAGATACGCAGTATTTT. Protein sequence: CASSLKTHTDTQYF.

The rearrangement links TRBV20-1 to TRBJ1-5; D remains ambiguous. The CDR3 totals 14 residues. Germline V lookup: CDR1 DFQATT, CDR2 SNEGSKA (reference sequence). Between the trimmed V and J ends, which lost 0 bases and 3 bases, there was a span of 9 bases. DNA for the CDR3: TGCAGTGCTAGAGATAGCGGGGACAATCAGCCCCAGCATTTT. This encodes CSARDSGDNQPQHF.

This clonotype was counted between two and nine times. This chain uses TRBV7-2 with TRBJ2-3; D possibly matches TRBD1 or TRBD2 (6 bases each). Germline CDR1 reads SGHTA; CDR2 reads FQGNSA. This CDR3 contains 17 residues. V was trimmed by 5 bases and J by 0 bases, leaving 18 bases between them. In DNA, the CDR3 is TGTGCCAGCAGCGTGGGGGGCGGGATCACTAGCACAGATACGCAGTATTTT. This translates into CASSVGGGITSTDTQYF. Full variable domain (rest looked up from reference TRBV7-2 and TRBJ2-3): GAGVSQSPSNKVTEKGKDVELRCDPISGHTALYWYRQSLGQGLEFLIYFQGNSAPDKSGLPSDRFSAERTGGSVSTLTIQRTQQEDSAVYLCASSVGGGITSTDTQYFGPGTRLTVL.

This clonotype came up many times. This chain links TRBV7-3 with TRBJ2-3; D gene uncertain. Trimming cost V 1 base and J 0 bases, with 5 bases left between them. The CDR3 is 14 amino acids. CDR1 SGHTA and CDR2 FQGTGA come from the germline V gene. The CDR3 is CASSLRPSTDTQYF. CDR3 in DNA: TGTGCCAGCAGCTTAAGGCCTAGCACAGATACGCAGTATTTT. The full variable domain, with the rest looked up from reference TRBV7-3 and TRBJ2-3, is GAGVSQTPSNKVTEKGKYVELRCDPISGHTALYWYRQSLGQGPEFLIYFQGTGAADDSGLPNDRFFAVRPEGSVSTLKIQRTERGDSAVYLCASSLRPSTDTQYFGPGTRLTVL.